The 27 T cell receptor beta chains below come from one sample, sequenced in a study of blood T cell repertoires in COVID-19. Data came from immunoSEQ multiplex PCR; TCRdb stores just in-frame clones and leaves some out. The sample holds around 320,000 clones, around 89% seen once. Sequencing input: peripheral blood. These receptors were collected from a woman aged 25 to 45 who had recovered from COVID-19.

This chain connects TRBV6-4 to TRBJ1-1, with D possibly being TRBD1 (5 bases). Germline CDR1 reads MRHNA; CDR2 reads SNTAGT. This CDR3 spans 13 amino acids. The V and J ends lost 9 bases and 4 bases respectively, with 15 bases between them. Here the CDR3 DNA reads TGTGCCAGTCCGGGGACTTCGGGCACTGAAGCTTTCTTT. Protein product: CASPGTSGTEAFF.

The CDR3 sequence is CAISGHTVQQRGVTDTQYF. The CDR3 nucleotides are TGTGCCATCAGCGGTCATACAGTCCAGCAGCGGGGTGTCACAGATACGCAGTATTTT. V gene TRBV10-3 combines with J gene TRBJ2-3, with TRBD2 identical over 7 bases. Losses at the gene ends were 6 bases for V and 2 bases for J; bases not matched to a gene: 20. There are 19 residues in the CDR3. Germline V CDR1 and CDR2: ENHRY, SYGVKD.

DNA for the CDR3: TGTGCCAGTAGTATAAGGACTGCCAACAATGAGCAGTTCTTC. Translation gives CASSIRTANNEQFF. The chain uses TRBV19 and TRBJ2-1; D is possibly TRBD2 (5 bases). The germline V gene has CDR1 LNHDA and CDR2 SQIVND (reference sequence). CDR3 length: 14 residues. Trimming removed 2 bases from V and 5 bases from J, with 10 bases in between. Full variable domain (outside the CDR3, taken from reference TRBV19 and TRBJ2-1): DGGITQSPKYLFRKEGQNVTLSCEQNLNHDAMYWYRQDPGQGLRLIYYSQIVNDFQKGDIAEGYSVSREKKESFPLTVTSAQKNPTAFYLCASSIRTANNEQFFGPGTRLTVL.

The chain uses TRBV6-1 and TRBJ2-7; 8 bases line up with TRBD1. There are 14 residues in the CDR3. Per the germline V gene, CDR1 is MNHNS and CDR2 is SASEGT. V dropped 5 bases and J dropped 2; count of bases not matched to a gene: 5. CDR3 sequence reads: CASSSRTGTYEQYF. The CDR3 DNA follows: TGTGCCAGCAGTTCCCGGACAGGGACCTACGAGCAGTACTTC.

V and J are TRBV2 and TRBJ1-1; 10 bases match TRBD1. The CDR3 length is 14 residues. CDR1 and CDR2 from the germline V gene are SNHLY and FYNNEI. The J segment lost 4 bases and the V segment lost 7 bases, leaving 6 bases of the junction unmatched. The CDR3 DNA reads TGTGCCAGCAATTGGGACAGGGGTAGCACTGAAGCTTTCTTT. This encodes CASNWDRGSTEAFF.

This chain joins TRBV19 and TRBJ2-5; TRBD1 might be the D (5 bases). Trimming removed 0 bases from V and 4 bases from J, with 9 bases in between. This CDR3 has 14 amino acids. Germline V gene lookup returns CDR1 LNHDA and CDR2 SQIVND (reference sequence). CDR3 in amino acids: CASSIEKGRETQYF. The CDR3 region has the DNA TGTGCCAGTAGTATAGAAAAGGGGCGAGAGACCCAGTACTTC.

The gene calls are TRBV10-3 and TRBJ1-5; 10 bases are shared with TRBD1. CDR1 is ENHRY and CDR2 is SYGVKD in the germline V gene. V lost 6 bases, J lost 3 bases, and 5 bases stayed unmatched. This CDR3 region has 15 residues. Here the CDR3 reads CAIRGDRGPNQPQHF. Here the CDR3 DNA reads TGTGCCATCAGAGGGGACAGGGGACCCAATCAGCCCCAGCATTTT.

The chain recombines TRBV19 with TRBJ1-3, with TRBD1 matching over 11 bases. Germline loops: CDR1 LNHDA, CDR2 SQIVND (reference sequence). Trimming at V came to 7 bases and at J to 2 bases, leaving 4 bases not matched to a gene. The CDR3 length is 15 residues. The CDR3: CASILGQGAGNTIYF. The CDR3 DNA follows: TGTGCCAGTATTTTGGGACAGGGGGCTGGAAACACCATATATTTT.

The chain joins TRBV3-1 (or the pseudogene TRBV3-2) to TRBJ2-3; tentatively, D is TRBD2 (5 bases). The germline V and J ends were trimmed by 1 base and 6 bases, with 14 bases remaining between them. Per the germline V gene, CDR1 is LGHDT and CDR2 is YNNKEL (reference sequence). The length of the CDR3 is 15 residues. The CDR3 loop is CASSQGSLARDTQYF. For the CDR3, the DNA is TGTGCCAGCAGCCAAGGATCCCTAGCTAGGGATACGCAGTATTTT.

The chain recombines TRBV2 with TRBJ1-2; D ambiguous. Germline values: CDR1 SNHLY, CDR2 FYNNEI. This CDR3 region has 13 residues. The V gene lost 1 base and the J gene lost 8 bases, with 11 bases spanning the gap. In nucleotides, the CDR3 is TGTGCCAGCAGTGAAGGTCCCTCGGGGGGCTACACCTTC. It encodes CASSEGPSGGYTF.

The chain is built from TRBV5-4 and TRBJ1-2; D may be TRBD1 (6 bases). Germline V CDR1 and CDR2: SGHNT, YYREEE (reference sequence). This CDR3 is 13 amino acids long. Trimming cost V 7 bases and J 6 bases, with 16 bases left between them. CDR3 residues: CASQRRDTDGYTF. In DNA, the CDR3 is TGTGCCAGCCAGCGCCGGGACACGGATGGCTACACCTTC.

The genes are TRBV11-2 and TRBJ1-1; D is uncertain. There are 12 residues in the CDR3. Germline CDR1 is SGHAT and CDR2 is FQNNGV. V lost 2 bases and J lost 7, with 8 bases in between. CDR3 loop: CASSLWRNEAFF. CDR3 coding DNA: TGTGCCAGCAGCTTATGGAGGAATGAAGCTTTCTTT.

V is TRBV11-2 and J is TRBJ2-1; unclear D gene. The V gene's germline CDR1 is SGHAT and CDR2 FQNNGV. V was shortened by 1 base and J by 8 bases, with 9 bases between the two germline ends. This CDR3 is built from 13 residues. The CDR3 loop is CASSLGSRDEQFF. CDR3 DNA: TGTGCCAGCAGCTTAGGATCTCGAGATGAGCAGTTCTTC.

The table lists this clone with a few counts. The rearrangement joins TRBV5-1 to TRBJ1-2; D might be TRBD1 (5 bases). Between the trimmed V and J ends, which lost 0 bases and 7 bases, there was a span of 13 bases. Germline-derived CDR1 and CDR2 are SGHRS and YFSETQ. This CDR3 is 14 amino acids long. The DNA of the CDR3 is TGCGCCAGCAGCTTGGACAGGCACATGGGTGGCTACACCTTC. Translated, it gives CASSLDRHMGGYTF. The entire variable domain, with the rest obtained from reference TRBV5-1 and TRBJ1-2, is as follows: KAGVTQTPRYLIKTRGQQVTLSCSPISGHRSVSWYQQTPGQGLQFLFEYFSETQRNKGNFPGRFSGRQFSNSRSEMNVSTLELGDSALYLCASSLDRHMGGYTFGSGTRLTVV.

V usage is TRBV5-1 and J usage is TRBJ2-5; maybe TRBD2 (6 bases). Trimming took off 3 bases at V and 2 bases at J, with 14 bases between the two ends. The CDR3 spans 15 residues. The germline CDR1 and CDR2 sequences are SGHRS and YFSETQ. The CDR3 DNA is TGCGCCAGCAGCTGGGGCCGCCGGGGGCAAGAGACCCAGTACTTC. This codes for CASSWGRRGQETQYF. Filled out from reference TRBV5-1 and TRBJ2-5, the complete variable domain reads KAGVTQTPRYLIKTRGQQVTLSCSPISGHRSVSWYQQTPGQGLQFLFEYFSETQRNKGNFPGRFSGRQFSNSRSEMNVSTLELGDSALYLCASSWGRRGQETQYFGPGTRLLVL.

V gene TRBV11-3 combines with J gene TRBJ2-2; weak D call: TRBD1 (6 bases). Germline-derived CDR1 and CDR2 are SGHNT and YENEEA. V was trimmed by 3 bases and J by 1 base, leaving 9 bases between them. The CDR3 consists of 15 residues. The CDR3 loop reads CASSFRGMNTGELFF. CDR3 in DNA: TGTGCCAGCAGCTTTAGGGGGATGAACACCGGGGAGCTGTTTTTT.

The genes are TRBV18 and TRBJ2-3; D is unresolved. Trimming removed 2 bases from V and 0 bases from J, with 12 bases in between. This CDR3 has 16 residues. CDR1 is KGHSH and CDR2 is LQKENI in the germline V gene. For the CDR3, the DNA is TGTGCCAGCTCACCAGTCAAGTCTGAGAGCACAGATACGCAGTATTTT. Protein: CASSPVKSESTDTQYF.

The chain's CDR3 is CASSDRDREAGYTF. CDR3 DNA: TGTGCCAGCAGTGACCGGGACAGGGAGGCTGGCTACACCTTC. The chain employs TRBV2 and TRBJ1-2, with 9 positions matching TRBD1. CDR1 is SNHLY, CDR2 FYNNEI, per germline. The CDR3 extends over 14 amino acids. The J segment lost 7 bases and the V segment lost 3 bases, leaving 6 bases of the junction unmatched.

The genes are TRBV9 and TRBJ2-7, with 9 bases fitting TRBD1. From germline, CDR1 is SGDLS and CDR2 YYNGEE. The CDR3 has 15 amino acids. J gave up 4 bases and V 3 bases, and 8 bases lay outside the gene matches. CDR3 nucleotide sequence: TGTGCCAGCAGCGCCCAGGACAGGGGAAAATACGAGCAGTACTTC. Protein sequence: CASSAQDRGKYEQYF. Together with reference TRBV9 and TRBJ2-7, the CDR3 gives the full variable domain: DSGVTQTPKHLITATGQRVTLRCSPRSGDLSVYWYQQSLDQGLQFLIQYYNGEERAKGNILERFSAQQFPDLHSELNLSSLELGDSALYFCASSAQDRGKYEQYFGPGTRLTVT.

This rearrangement joins TRBV19 to TRBJ1-5, with D perhaps TRBD1 (5 bases). Germline V gene sequence: CDR1 LNHDA, CDR2 SQIVND (reference sequence). The CDR3 is made up of 15 amino acids. V lost 5 bases and J lost 0, with 11 bases in between. CDR3 coding DNA: TGTGCCAGTAGTTTGTCAGGGAATAGCAATCAGCCCCAGCATTTT. It yields the protein CASSLSGNSNQPQHF.

The chain carries TRBV5-4 and TRBJ1-2, with D possibly TRBD1 on 5 matching bases. The CDR3 length is 17 residues. Trimming removed 3 bases from V and 0 bases from J, with 18 bases in between. From germline, CDR1 is SGHNT and CDR2 YYREEE (reference sequence). The CDR3 region has the DNA TGTGCCAGCAGCTCCTTCAGGGTATCCAGAGCTAACTATGGCTACACCTTC. The encoded protein is CASSSFRVSRANYGYTF. Supplemented by reference TRBV5-4 and TRBJ1-2, the full variable domain reads ETGVTQSPTHLIKTRGQQVTLRCSSQSGHNTVSWYQQALGQGPQFIFQYYREEENGRGNFPPRFSGLQFPNYSSELNVNALELDDSALYLCASSSFRVSRANYGYTFGSGTRLTVV.

This chain uses TRBV25-1 with TRBJ2-1, with 7 bases identical to TRBD1. The CDR3 spans 13 residues. CDR1 is MGHDK and CDR2 is SYGVNS in the germline V gene. Trimming at V came to 3 bases and at J to 9 bases, leaving 5 bases not matched to a gene. In DNA form, the CDR3 reads TGTGCCAGCAGTGAGTCGGGACAGCCTGAGCAGTTCTTC. As protein: CASSESGQPEQFF. The variable domain in full, with the rest retrieved from reference TRBV25-1 and TRBJ2-1, is EADIYQTPRYLVIGTGKKITLECSQTMGHDKMYWYQQDPGMELHLIHYSYGVNSTEKGDLSSESTVSRIRTEHFPLTLESARPSHTSQYLCASSESGQPEQFFGPGTRLTVL.

The chain combines TRBV5-1 with TRBJ2-5; tentative D call: TRBD1 (6 bases). V lost 7 bases to trimming and J lost 2 bases, with 12 bases between them. This CDR3 spans 13 amino acids. Germline assignment: CDR1 SGHRS and CDR2 YFSETQ. This chain's CDR3 is CASSTGSQETQYF. CDR3 nucleotide sequence: TGCGCCAGCTCCACAGGGTCTCAAGAGACCCAGTACTTC.

The gene calls are TRBV5-1 and TRBJ2-4; 7 bases are a match to TRBD1. After removal of 4 bases from V and 8 bases from J, the junction contained 6 bases not matched to a gene. From germline, CDR1 is SGHRS and CDR2 YFSETQ. The CDR3 runs 13 residues. The CDR3 loop is CASSTGTEDIQYF. CDR3 nucleotide sequence: TGCGCCAGCAGCACCGGGACAGAAGACATTCAGTACTTC.

The chain employs TRBV2 and TRBJ1-2; TRBD1 is a possible D gene (6 bases). Germline V gives CDR1 SNHLY, CDR2 FYNNEI. The CDR3 is 13 residues long. Deletions cut 9 bases from V and 3 bases from J, with 14 bases between. The CDR3 reads CASSQGNDYGYTF. The DNA of the CDR3 is TGTGCCAGTTCGCAGGGGAACGACTATGGCTACACCTTC.

In DNA form, the CDR3 reads TGTGCCAGCAGCCTCGACAGGGTCTACGGCTACACCTTC. It yields the protein CASSLDRVYGYTF. The chain is built from TRBV7-9 and TRBJ1-2; 7 nucleotides match TRBD1. CDR1 is SEHNR, CDR2 FQNEAQ, per germline (reference sequence). CDR3 length: 13 residues. Trimming at V came to 5 bases and at J to 8 bases, leaving 8 bases not matched to a gene.

The rearrangement uses TRBV11-2 and TRBJ2-1, with D possibly being TRBD1 (7 bases). The CDR3 length is 15 residues. V lost 7 bases to trimming and J lost 10 bases, with 23 bases between them. Germline V gene data show CDR1 as SGHAT and CDR2 as FQNNGV. Here the CDR3 DNA reads TGTGCCAGCAACGGCGGCGGGACAGCAGTAGAGGAGCAGTTCTTC. It is translated as CASNGGGTAVEEQFF. The full variable domain, rest sourced from reference TRBV11-2 and TRBJ2-1, is EAGVAQSPRYKIIEKRQSVAFWCNPISGHATLYWYQQILGQGPKLLIQFQNNGVVDDSQLPKDRFSAERLKGVDSTLKIQPAKLEDSAVYLCASNGGGTAVEEQFFGPGTRLTVL.